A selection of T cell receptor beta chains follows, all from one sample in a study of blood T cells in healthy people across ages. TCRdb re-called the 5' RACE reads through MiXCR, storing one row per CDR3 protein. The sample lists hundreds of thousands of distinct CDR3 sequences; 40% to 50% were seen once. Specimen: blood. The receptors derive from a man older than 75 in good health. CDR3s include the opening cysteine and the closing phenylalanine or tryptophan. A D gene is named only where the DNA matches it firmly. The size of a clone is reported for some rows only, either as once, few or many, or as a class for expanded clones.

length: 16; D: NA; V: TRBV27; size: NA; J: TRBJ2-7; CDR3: CASSPLMGAQSYEQYF; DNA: TGTGCCAGCAGTCCCCTTATGGGGGCACAGTCCTACGAGCAGTACTTC
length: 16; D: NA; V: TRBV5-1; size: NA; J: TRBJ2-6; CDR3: CASSLQWGTGANVLTF; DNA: TGCGCCAGCAGCTTGCAATGGGGCACTGGGGCCAACGTCCTGACTTTC
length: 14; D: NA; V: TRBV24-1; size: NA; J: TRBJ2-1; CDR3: CATSMDTRGNEQFF; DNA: TGTGCCACCAGTATGGACACTCGGGGGAATGAGCAGTTCTTC
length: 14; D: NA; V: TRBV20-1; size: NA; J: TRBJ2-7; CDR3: CSARAPVGTYEQYF; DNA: TGCAGTGCCCGGGCCCCGGTTGGCACCTACGAGCAGTACTTC
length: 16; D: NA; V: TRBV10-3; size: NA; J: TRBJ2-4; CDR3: CAISESEGVMGNIQYF; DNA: TGTGCCATCAGTGAGTCGGAGGGGGTCATGGGAAACATTCAGTACTTC
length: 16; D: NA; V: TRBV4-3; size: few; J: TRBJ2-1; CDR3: CASSQEPQLGVDEQFF; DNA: TGCGCCAGCAGCCAAGAGCCCCAATTGGGTGTCGATGAGCAGTTCTTC
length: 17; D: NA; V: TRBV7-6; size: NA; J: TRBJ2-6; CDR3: CASSFLGYGSGANVLTF; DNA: TGTGCCAGCAGCTTTCTAGGATACGGCTCTGGGGCCAACGTCCTGACTTTC
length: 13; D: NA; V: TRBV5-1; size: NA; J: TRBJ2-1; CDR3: CASSFIVGNEQFF; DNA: TGCGCCAGCAGCTTTATCGTCGGCAATGAGCAGTTCTTC
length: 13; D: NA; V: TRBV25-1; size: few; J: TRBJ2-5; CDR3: CASSRQNQETQYF; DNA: TGTGCCAGCAGCAGACAGAACCAAGAGACCCAGTACTTC
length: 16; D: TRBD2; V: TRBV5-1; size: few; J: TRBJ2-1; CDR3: CASSSYSLGGLDEQFF; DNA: TGCGCCAGCAGCTCCTACAGTTTGGGAGGGCTAGATGAGCAGTTCTTC
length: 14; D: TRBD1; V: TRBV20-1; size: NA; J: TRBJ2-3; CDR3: CSAPDRVVSDTQYF; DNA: TGCAGTGCCCCCGACAGGGTGGTGTCAGATACGCAGTATTTT
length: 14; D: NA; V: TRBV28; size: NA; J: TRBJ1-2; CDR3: CASSLSGEGYGYTF; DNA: TGTGCCAGCAGTTTATCCGGGGAAGGCTATGGCTACACCTTC
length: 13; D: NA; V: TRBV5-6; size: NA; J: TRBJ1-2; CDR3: CASSRSANYDYTF; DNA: TGTGCCAGCAGCCGTAGCGCTAACTATGACTACACCTTC
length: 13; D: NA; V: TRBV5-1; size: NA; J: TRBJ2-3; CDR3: CASREQGGDTQYF; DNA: TGCGCCAGCAGAGAACAGGGCGGTGATACGCAGTATTTT
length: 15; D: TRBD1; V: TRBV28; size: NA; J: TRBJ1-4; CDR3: CASIERGQEREKLFF; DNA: TGTGCCAGCATTGAAAGGGGACAGGAGCGTGAAAAACTGTTTTTT
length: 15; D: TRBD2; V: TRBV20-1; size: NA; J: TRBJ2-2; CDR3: CSARGLAGHTGELFF; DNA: TGCAGTGCTAGAGGTCTAGCGGGACACACCGGGGAGCTGTTTTTT
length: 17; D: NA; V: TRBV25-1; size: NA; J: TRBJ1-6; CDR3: CASSESPHSGEGSPLHF; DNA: TGTGCCAGCAGTGAATCCCCCCATTCAGGGGAAGGTTCACCCCTCCACTTT
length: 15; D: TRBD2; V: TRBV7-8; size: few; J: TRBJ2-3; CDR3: CASRPTSGGADTQYF; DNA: TGTGCCAGCAGACCGACTAGCGGGGGAGCAGATACGCAGTATTTT
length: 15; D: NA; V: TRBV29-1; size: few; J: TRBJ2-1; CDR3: CSVLVGYRSYNEQFF; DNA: TGCAGCGTCCTGGTCGGGTACCGCTCCTACAATGAGCAGTTCTTC
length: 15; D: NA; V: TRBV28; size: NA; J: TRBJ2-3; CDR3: CASSFQPRSTDTQYF; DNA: TGTGCCAGCAGTTTTCAGCCGCGGTCCACAGATACGCAGTATTTT
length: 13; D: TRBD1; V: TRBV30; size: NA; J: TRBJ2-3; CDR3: CAGTGRFTDTQYF; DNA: TGTGCCGGGACAGGGCGTTTCACAGATACGCAGTATTTT
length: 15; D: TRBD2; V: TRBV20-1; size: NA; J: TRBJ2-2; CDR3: CSARLAGPGTGELFF; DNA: TGCAGTGCGCGCCTAGCGGGGCCGGGCACCGGGGAGCTGTTTTTT
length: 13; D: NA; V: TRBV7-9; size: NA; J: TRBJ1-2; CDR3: CASSLEVPYGYTF; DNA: TGTGCCAGCAGCTTAGAGGTTCCTTATGGCTACACCTTC
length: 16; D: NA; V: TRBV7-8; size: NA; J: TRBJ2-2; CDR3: CASRISTGIGTGELFF; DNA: TGTGCCAGCAGGATTTCAACAGGGATCGGGACCGGGGAGCTGTTTTTT
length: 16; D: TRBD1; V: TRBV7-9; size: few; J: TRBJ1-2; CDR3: CASGHSTGGGGYGYTF; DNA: TGTGCCAGCGGCCATTCAACAGGGGGCGGAGGCTATGGCTACACCTTC
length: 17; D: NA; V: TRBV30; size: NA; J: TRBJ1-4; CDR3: CAWSVVGRGTSNEKLFF; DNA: TGTGCCTGGAGTGTAGTCGGGCGGGGGACGTCTAATGAAAAACTGTTTTTT
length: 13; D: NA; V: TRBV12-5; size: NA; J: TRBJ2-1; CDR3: CASGAGEIDEQFF; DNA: TGTGCTAGTGGTGCTGGGGAAATCGATGAGCAGTTCTTC
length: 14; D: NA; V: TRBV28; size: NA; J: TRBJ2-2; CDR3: CASSVVRDTGELFF; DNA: TGTGCCAGCAGTGTCGTCCGAGACACCGGGGAGCTGTTTTTT
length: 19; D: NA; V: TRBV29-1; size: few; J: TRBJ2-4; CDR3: CSVDVTGWTVDIAKNIQYF; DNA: TGCAGCGTTGATGTAACGGGATGGACGGTGGATATAGCCAAAAACATTCAGTACTTC
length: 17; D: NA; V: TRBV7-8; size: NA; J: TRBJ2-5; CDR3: CASSPLPPSSYQETQYF; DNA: TGTGCCAGCAGCCCACTTCCCCCGTCATCGTACCAAGAGACCCAGTACTTC
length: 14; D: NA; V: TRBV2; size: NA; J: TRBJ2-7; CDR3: CASSEGVGGYEQYF; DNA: TGTGCCAGCAGTGAGGGCGTAGGCGGCTACGAGCAGTACTTC
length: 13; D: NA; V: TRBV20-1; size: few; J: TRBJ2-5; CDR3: CSARYQGTETQYF; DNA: TGCAGTGCTAGATACCAGGGGACGGAGACCCAGTACTTC
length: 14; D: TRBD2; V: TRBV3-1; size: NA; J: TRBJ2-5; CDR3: CASSPSGGVETQYF; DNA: TGTGCCAGCAGTCCTAGCGGGGGAGTGGAGACCCAGTACTTC
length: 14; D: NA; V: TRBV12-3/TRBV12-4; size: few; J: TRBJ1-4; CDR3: CASTTGGKNEKLFF; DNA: TGTGCCAGCACCACGGGGGGGAAGAATGAAAAACTGTTTTTT
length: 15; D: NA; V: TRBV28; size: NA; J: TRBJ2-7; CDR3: CASSFGNLYDYEQYF; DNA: TGTGCCAGCAGTTTTGGTAATCTCTACGACTACGAGCAGTACTTC
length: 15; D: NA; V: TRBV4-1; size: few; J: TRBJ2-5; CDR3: CASSPQGGGYETQYF; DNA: TGCGCCAGCAGCCCCCAGGGAGGGGGCTATGAGACCCAGTACTTC
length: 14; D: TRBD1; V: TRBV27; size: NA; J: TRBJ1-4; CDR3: CASSSDRGLGKLFF; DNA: TGTGCCAGCAGTTCGGACAGGGGGCTGGGAAAACTGTTTTTT
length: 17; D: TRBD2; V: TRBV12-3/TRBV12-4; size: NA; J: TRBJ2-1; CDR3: CASSLSATSEDGDEQVF; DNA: TGTGCCAGCAGTTTATCGGCGACTAGCGAGGATGGCGATGAGCAGGTCTTC
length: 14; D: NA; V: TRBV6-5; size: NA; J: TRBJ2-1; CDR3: CASRNAGFYNEQFF; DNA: TGTGCCAGCAGGAATGCGGGTTTCTACAATGAGCAGTTCTTC
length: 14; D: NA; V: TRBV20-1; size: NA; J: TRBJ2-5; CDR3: CSARSYSGQETQYF; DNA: TGCAGTGCTAGATCTTATAGCGGACAAGAGACCCAGTACTTC
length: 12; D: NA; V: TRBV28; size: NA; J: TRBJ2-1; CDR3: CASTKLPREQFF; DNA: TGTGCCAGCACCAAACTCCCCCGTGAGCAGTTCTTC
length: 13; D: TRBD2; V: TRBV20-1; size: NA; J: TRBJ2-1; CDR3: CSAVGLAAREQFF; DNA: TGCAGTGCCGTGGGACTAGCGGCGAGGGAGCAGTTCTTC
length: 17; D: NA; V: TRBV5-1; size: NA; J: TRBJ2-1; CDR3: CASSLPQTVVKVDEQFF; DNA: TGCGCCAGCAGCTTACCCCAGACAGTGGTAAAAGTGGATGAGCAGTTCTTC
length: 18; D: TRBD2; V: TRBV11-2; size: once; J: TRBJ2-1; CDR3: CASSLALRVGSGNNEQFF; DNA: TGTGCCAGCAGCTTAGCCCTCCGTGTGGGTAGCGGGAACAATGAGCAGTTCTTC
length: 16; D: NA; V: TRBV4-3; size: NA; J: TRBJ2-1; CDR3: CASSQDLLVGYNEQFF; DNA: TGCGCCAGCAGCCAAGACCTACTAGTCGGCTACAATGAGCAGTTCTTC
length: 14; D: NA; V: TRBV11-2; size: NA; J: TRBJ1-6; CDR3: CASSLGLHNSPLHF; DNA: TGTGCCAGCAGCTTAGGGCTGCATAATTCACCCCTCCACTTT
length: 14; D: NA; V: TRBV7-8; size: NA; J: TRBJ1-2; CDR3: CASSAMGVTYGYTF; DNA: TGTGCCAGCAGCGCTATGGGGGTGACCTATGGCTACACCTTC
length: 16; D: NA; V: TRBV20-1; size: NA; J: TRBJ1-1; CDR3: CSAKTGTGTMNTEAFF; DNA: TGCAGTGCCAAGACCGGGACTGGGACCATGAACACTGAAGCTTTCTTT
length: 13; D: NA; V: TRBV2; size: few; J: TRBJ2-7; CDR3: CAVQSTQGGEQYF; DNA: TGTGCCGTCCAATCCACCCAGGGGGGAGAGCAGTACTTC
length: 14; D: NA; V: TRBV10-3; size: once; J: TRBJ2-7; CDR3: CAISGAGGTYEQYF; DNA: TGTGCCATCAGTGGCGCAGGAGGGACCTACGAGCAGTACTTC